The clone carrying this TCR beta chain has a count of ten or more. As yet, its antigen is unknown. This entry belongs to a study of T cells after yellow fever vaccination. Looking at the study overall: When fractions had low cell numbers, they were prepared with SMART-Seq v4 Ultra Low Input. Whole-study findings and limits: Relatively few clonotypes were ones that appeared in both CD4 and CD8 compartments.

For TCR, cDNA came from 5'RACE template switching, which added a universal primer site and UMIs. Via MiXCR, TCRdb re-called the 5' RACE reads, giving one row per CDR3 protein. The sample holds about 320,000 distinct CDR3 sequences, approximately 4.3% seen once. This specimen consisted of PBMCs, obtained 15 days after the yellow fever booster vaccination. This sequence originates from a young man who received the YFV17D yellow fever vaccine.

CDR3 in DNA: TGCGCCAGCAGCCAAGGAGGCGCGGGGGCGCGCCCGGCAGAGACCCAGTACTTC. This codes for CASSQGGAGARPAETQYF. This chain connects TRBV4-3 to TRBJ2-5; D possibly corresponds to TRBD2 (7 bases). V lost 1 base and J 4 bases, leaving 22 bases between the germline ends. This CDR3 region has 18 residues. Germline-derived CDR1 and CDR2 are LGHNA and YSLEER.